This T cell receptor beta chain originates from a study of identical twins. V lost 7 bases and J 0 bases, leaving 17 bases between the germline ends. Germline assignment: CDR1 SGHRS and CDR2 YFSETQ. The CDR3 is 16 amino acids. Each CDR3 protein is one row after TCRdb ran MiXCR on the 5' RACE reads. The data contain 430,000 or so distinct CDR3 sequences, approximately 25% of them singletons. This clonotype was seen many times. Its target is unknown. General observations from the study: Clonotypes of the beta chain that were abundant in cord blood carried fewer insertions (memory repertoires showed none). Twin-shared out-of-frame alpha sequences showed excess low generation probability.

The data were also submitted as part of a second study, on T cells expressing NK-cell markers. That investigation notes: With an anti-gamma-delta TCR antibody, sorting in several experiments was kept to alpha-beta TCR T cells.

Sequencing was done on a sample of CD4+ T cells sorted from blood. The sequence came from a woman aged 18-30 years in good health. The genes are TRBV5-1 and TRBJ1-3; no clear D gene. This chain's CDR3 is CASGLDGDPSGNTIYF. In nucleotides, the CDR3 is TGCGCCAGCGGTCTGGATGGAGACCCCTCTGGAAACACCATATATTTT.